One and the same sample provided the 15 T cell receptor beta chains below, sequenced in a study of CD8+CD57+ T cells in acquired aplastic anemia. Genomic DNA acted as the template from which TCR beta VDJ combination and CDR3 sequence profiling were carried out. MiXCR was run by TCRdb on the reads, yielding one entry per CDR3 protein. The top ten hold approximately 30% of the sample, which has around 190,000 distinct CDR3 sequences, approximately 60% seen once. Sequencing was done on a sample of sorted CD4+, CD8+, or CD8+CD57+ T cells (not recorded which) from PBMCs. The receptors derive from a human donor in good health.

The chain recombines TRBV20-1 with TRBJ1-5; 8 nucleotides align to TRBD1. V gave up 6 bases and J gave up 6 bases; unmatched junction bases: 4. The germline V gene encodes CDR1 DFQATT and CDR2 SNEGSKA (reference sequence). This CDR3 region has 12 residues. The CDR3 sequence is CSARTGSQPQHF. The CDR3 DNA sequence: TGCAGTGCGCGGACAGGGTCTCAGCCCCAGCATTTT.

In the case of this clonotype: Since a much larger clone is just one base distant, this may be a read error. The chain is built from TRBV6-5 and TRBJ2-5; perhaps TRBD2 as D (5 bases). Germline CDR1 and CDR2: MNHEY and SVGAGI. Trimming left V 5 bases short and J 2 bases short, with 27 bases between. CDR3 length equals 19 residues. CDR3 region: CASSLTPGRILSGQETQYF. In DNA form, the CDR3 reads TGTGCCAGCAGTCTTACCCCGGGTCGGATTCTAAGCGGTCAAGAGACCCAGTACTTC.

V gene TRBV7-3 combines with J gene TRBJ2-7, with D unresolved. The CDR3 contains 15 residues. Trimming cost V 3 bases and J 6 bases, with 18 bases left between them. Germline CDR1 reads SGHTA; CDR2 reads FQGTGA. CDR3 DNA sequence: TGTGCCAGCAGCTTCCCCTCCCCGGGTATCGGCGAGCAGTACTTC. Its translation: CASSFPSPGIGEQYF.

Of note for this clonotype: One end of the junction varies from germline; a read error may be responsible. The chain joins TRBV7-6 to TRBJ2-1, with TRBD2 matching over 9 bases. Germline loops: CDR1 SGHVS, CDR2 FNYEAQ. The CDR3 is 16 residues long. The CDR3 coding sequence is TGTGCCAGCAGCGCAAACCTAGCGGGAAGGGGCAATGAGCGGTTCTTC. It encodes CASSANLAGRGNERFF. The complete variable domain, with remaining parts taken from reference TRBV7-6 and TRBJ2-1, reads GAGVSQSPRYKVTKRGQDVALRCDPISGHVSLYWYRQALGQGPEFLTYFNYEAQQDKSGLPNDRFSAERPEGSISTLTIQRTEQRDSAMYRCASSANLAGRGNERFFGPGTRLTVL.

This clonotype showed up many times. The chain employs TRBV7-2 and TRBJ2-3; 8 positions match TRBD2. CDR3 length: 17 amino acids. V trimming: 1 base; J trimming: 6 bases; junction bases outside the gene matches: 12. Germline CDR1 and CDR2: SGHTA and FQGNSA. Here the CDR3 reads CASSLGIGRLATDTQYF. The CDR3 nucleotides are TGTGCCAGCAGCTTAGGGATTGGGAGACTAGCGACGGATACGCAGTATTTT.

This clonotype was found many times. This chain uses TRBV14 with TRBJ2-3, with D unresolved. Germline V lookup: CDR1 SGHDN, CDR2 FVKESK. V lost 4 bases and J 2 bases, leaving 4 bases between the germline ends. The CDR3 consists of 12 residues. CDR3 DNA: TGTGCCAGCAGCCTATTCACAGATACGCAGTATTTT. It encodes CASSLFTDTQYF.

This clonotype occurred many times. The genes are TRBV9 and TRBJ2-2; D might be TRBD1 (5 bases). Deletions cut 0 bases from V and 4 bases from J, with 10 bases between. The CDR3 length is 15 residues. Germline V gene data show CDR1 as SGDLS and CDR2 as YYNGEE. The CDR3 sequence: CASSVARQLTGELFF. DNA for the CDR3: TGTGCCAGCAGCGTAGCCCGACAGCTCACCGGGGAGCTGTTTTTT.

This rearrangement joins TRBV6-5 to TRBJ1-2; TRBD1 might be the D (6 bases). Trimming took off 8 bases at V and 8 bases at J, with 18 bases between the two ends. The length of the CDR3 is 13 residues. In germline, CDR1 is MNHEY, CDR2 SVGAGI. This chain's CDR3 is CASWPGGAMGYTF. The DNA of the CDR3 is TGTGCCAGCTGGCCTGGGGGGGCGATGGGCTACACCTTC.

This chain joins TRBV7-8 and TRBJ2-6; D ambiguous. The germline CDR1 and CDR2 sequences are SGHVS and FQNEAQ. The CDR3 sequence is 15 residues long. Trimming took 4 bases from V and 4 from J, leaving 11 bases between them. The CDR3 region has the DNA TGTGCCAGCAGCTATGATACAGCGGGGGCCAACGTCCTGACTTTC. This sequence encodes CASSYDTAGANVLTF.

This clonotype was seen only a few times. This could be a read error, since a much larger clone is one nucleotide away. Here the CDR3 reads CSARAPQRIDPLLNQPQHF. The CDR3 region has the DNA TGCAGTGCTAGAGCACCCCAGAGGATAGACCCACTCCTTAATCAGCCCCAGCATTTT. The chain uses TRBV20-1 and TRBJ1-5; D not certain. Trimming pared 1 base from V and 4 bases from J, leaving 26 bases between. The CDR3 consists of 19 residues. The germline gives CDR1 DFQATT, CDR2 SNEGSKA (reference sequence).

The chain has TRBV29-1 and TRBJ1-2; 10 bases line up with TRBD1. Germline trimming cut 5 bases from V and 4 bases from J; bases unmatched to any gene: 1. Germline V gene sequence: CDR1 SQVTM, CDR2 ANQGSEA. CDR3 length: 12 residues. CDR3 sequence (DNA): TGCAGCGTTAGGGACAGGGGCTATGGCTACACCTTC. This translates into CSVRDRGYGYTF.

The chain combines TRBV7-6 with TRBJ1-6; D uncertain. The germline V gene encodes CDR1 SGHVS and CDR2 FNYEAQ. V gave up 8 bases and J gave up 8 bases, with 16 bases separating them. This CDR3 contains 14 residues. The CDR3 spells CASGAGGSHSPLHF. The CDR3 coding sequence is TGTGCCAGCGGCGCGGGCGGCAGCCATTCACCCCTCCACTTT.

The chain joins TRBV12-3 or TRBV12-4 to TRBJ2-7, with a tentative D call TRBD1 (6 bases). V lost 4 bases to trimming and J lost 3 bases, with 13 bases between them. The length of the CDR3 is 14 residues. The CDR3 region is CASSSNREVYEQYF. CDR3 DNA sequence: TGTGCCAGCAGTTCCAACAGGGAAGTCTACGAGCAGTACTTC.

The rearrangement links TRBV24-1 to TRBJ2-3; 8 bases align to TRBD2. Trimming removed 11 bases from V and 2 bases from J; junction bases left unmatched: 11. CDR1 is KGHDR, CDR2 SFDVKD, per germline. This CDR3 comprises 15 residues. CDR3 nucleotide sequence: TGTGCCAGCAGCGAGACTAGCGAAAACACAGATACGCAGTATTTT. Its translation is CASSETSENTDTQYF.

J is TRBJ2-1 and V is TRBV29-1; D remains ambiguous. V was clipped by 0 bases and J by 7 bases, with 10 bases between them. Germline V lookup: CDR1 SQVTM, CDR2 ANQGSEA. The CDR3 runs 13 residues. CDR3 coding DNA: TGCAGCGTTGAAGATCCCAGATATAATGAGCAGTTCTTC. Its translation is CSVEDPRYNEQFF.